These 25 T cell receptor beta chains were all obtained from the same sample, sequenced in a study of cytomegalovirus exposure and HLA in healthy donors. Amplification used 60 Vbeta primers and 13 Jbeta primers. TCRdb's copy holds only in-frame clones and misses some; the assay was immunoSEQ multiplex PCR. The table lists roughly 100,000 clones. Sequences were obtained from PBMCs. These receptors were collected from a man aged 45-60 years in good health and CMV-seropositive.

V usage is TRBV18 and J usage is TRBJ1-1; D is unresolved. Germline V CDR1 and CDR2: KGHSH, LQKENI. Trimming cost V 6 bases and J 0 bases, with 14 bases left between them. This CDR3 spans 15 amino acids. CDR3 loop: CASSPVELMNTEAFF. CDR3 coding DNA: TGTGCCAGCTCCCCGGTGGAGCTTATGAACACTGAAGCTTTCTTT.

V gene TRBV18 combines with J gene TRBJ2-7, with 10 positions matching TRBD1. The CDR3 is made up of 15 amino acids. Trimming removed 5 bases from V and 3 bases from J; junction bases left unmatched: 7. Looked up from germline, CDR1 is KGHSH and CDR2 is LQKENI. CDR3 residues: CASSFAGTGVYEQYV. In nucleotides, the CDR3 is TGTGCCAGCTCATTTGCCGGGACAGGGGTCTACGAGCAGTACGTC.

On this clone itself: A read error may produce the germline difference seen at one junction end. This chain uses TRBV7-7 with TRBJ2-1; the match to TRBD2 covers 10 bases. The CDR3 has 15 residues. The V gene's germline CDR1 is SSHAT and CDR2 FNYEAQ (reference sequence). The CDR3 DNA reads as TGTGCTAGCAGCTTAGAGGCTAGCGGGAGCGGTGAGCAGTTCTTC. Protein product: CASSLEASGSGEQFF. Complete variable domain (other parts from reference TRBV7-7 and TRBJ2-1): GAGVSQSPRYKVTKRGQDVTLRCDPISSHATLYWYQQALGQGPEFLTYFNYEAQPDKSGLPSDRFSAERPEGSISTLTIQRTEQRDSAMYRCASSLEASGSGEQFFGPGTRLTVL.

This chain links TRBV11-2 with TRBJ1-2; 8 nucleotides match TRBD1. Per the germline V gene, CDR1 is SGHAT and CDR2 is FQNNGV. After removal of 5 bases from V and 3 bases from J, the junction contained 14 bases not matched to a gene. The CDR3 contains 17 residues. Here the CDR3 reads CASSTPRRTGKHYGYTF. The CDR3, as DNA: TGTGCCAGCAGCACCCCCCGAAGGACAGGGAAACACTATGGCTACACCTTC. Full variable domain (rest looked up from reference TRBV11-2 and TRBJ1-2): EAGVAQSPRYKIIEKRQSVAFWCNPISGHATLYWYQQILGQGPKLLIQFQNNGVVDDSQLPKDRFSAERLKGVDSTLKIQPAKLEDSAVYLCASSTPRRTGKHYGYTFGSGTRLTVV.

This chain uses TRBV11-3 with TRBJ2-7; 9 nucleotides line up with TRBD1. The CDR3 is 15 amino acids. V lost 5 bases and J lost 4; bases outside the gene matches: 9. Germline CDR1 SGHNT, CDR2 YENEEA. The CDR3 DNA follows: TGTGCCAGCAGCCCCAACAGGGGGCTGAATTACGAGCAGTACTTC. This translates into CASSPNRGLNYEQYF. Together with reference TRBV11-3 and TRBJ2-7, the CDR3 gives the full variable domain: EAGVVQSPRYKIIEKKQPVAFWCNPISGHNTLYWYLQNLGQGPELLIRYENEEAVDDSQLPKDRFSAERLKGVDSTLKIQPAELGDSAVYLCASSPNRGLNYEQYFGPGTRLTVT.

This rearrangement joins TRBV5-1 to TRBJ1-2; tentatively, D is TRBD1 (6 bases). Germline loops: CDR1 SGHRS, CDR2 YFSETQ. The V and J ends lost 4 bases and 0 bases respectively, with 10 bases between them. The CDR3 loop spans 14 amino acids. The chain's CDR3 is CASSPGHSNYGYTF. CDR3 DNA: TGCGCCAGCAGCCCGGGACATTCTAACTATGGCTACACCTTC.

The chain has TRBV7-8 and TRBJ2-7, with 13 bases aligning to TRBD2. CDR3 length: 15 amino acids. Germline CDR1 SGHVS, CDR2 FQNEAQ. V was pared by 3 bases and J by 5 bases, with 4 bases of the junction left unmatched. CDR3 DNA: TGTGCCAGCAGCTTCGGGACTAGCGGGAACCACGAGCAGTACGTC. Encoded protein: CASSFGTSGNHEQYV.

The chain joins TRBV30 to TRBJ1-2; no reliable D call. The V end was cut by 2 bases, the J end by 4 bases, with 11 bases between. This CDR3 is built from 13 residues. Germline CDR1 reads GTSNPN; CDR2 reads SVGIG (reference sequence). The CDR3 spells CAWSLSGSYGYTF. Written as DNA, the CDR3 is TGTGCCTGGAGTCTCTCCGGGAGCTATGGCTACACCTTC.

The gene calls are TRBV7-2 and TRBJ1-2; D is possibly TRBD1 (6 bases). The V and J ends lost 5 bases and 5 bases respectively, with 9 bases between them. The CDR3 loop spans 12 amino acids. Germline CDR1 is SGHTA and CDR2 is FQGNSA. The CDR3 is CASSLQGYGYTF. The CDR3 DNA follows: TGTGCCAGCAGCCTACAGGGTTATGGCTACACCTTC.

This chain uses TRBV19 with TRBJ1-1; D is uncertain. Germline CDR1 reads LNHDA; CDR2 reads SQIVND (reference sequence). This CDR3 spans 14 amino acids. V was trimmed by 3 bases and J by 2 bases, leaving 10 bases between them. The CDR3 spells CASSILAVNTEAFF. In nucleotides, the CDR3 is TGTGCCAGTAGTATCCTGGCTGTTAACACTGAAGCTTTCTTT.

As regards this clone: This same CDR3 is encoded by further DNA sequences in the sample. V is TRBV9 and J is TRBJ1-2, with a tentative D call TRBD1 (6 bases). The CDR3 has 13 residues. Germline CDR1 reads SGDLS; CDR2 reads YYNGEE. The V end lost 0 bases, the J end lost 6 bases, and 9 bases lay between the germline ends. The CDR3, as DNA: TGTGCCAGCAGCGTAGGACAGGCGGATGGCTACACCTTC. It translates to CASSVGQADGYTF.

The CDR3 loop is CASSVADRVGTEAFF. The CDR3 DNA reads as TGTGCCAGCAGCGTAGCAGACAGGGTGGGCACTGAAGCTTTCTTT. The rearrangement joins TRBV9 to TRBJ1-1; 7 bases are a match to TRBD1. Germline-derived CDR1 and CDR2 are SGDLS and YYNGEE. This CDR3 has 15 amino acids. The V gene end was trimmed by 0 bases and the J gene end by 4 bases; junction bases not matched to a gene: 6.

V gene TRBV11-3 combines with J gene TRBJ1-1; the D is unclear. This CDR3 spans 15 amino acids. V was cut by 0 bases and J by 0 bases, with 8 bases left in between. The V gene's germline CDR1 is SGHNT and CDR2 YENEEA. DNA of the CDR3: TGTGCCAGCAGCTTAGATAATAGCATGAACACTGAAGCTTTCTTT. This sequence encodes CASSLDNSMNTEAFF.

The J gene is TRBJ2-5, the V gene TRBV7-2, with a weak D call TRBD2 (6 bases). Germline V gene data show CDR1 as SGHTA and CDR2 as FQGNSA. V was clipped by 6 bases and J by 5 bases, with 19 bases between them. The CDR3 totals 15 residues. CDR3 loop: CASRSTSTTGETQYF. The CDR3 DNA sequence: TGTGCCAGCAGATCCACTAGCACAACGGGGGAGACCCAGTACTTC.

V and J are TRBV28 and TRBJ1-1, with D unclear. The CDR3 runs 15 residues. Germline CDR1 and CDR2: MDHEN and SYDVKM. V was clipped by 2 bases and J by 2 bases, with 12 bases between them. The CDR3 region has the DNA TGTGCCAGCAGTTTAACGGTCTCGGGTAACACTGAAGCTTTCTTT. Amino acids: CASSLTVSGNTEAFF.

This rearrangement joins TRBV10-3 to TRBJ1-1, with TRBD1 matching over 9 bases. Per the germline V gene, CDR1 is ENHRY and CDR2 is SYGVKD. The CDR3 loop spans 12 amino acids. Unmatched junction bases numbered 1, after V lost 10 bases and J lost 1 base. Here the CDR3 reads CATGQGNTEAFF. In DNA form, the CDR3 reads TGTGCCACGGGACAGGGGAACACTGAAGCTTTCTTT.

The CDR3 protein is CASSQDLLAGGLTDTQYF. In DNA, the CDR3 is TGCGCCAGCAGCCAAGATTTACTAGCGGGAGGGTTGACAGATACGCAGTATTTT. This chain joins TRBV4-3 and TRBJ2-3; TRBD2 matches 13 bases. Germline loops: CDR1 LGHNA, CDR2 YSLEER. CDR3 length: 18 residues. Losses at the gene ends were 0 bases for V and 3 bases for J; bases not matched to a gene: 6.

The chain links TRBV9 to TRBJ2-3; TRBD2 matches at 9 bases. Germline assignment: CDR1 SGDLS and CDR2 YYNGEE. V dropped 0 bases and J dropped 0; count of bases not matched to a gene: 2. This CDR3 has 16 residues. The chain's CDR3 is CASSVVAGVSTDTQYF. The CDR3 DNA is TGTGCCAGCAGCGTAGTAGCGGGAGTTAGCACAGATACGCAGTATTTT. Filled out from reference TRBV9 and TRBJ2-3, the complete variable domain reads DSGVTQTPKHLITATGQRVTLRCSPRSGDLSVYWYQQSLDQGLQFLIQYYNGEERAKGNILERFSAQQFPDLHSELNLSSLELGDSALYFCASSVVAGVSTDTQYFGPGTRLTVL.

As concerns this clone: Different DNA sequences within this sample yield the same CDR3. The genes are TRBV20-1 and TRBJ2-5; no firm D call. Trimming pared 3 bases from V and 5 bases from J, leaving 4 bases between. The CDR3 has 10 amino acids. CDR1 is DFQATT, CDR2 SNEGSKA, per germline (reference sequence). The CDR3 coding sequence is TGCAGTGCTAGGAGGGAGACCCAGTACTTC. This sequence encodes CSARRETQYF.

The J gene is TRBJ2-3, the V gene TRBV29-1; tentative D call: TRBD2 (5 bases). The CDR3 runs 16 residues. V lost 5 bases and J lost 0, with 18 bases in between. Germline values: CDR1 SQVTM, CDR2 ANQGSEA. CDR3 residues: CSVKADYSLSTDTQYF. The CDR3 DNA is TGCAGCGTTAAAGCCGACTATTCCCTTAGCACAGATACGCAGTATTTT.

CDR3 nucleotides: TGTGCCAGCAGCCAACAGGGTAGTTCACCCCTCCACTTT. Its translation is CASSQQGSSPLHF. The chain employs TRBV28 and TRBJ1-6, with a weak D call TRBD1 (6 bases). CDR1 is MDHEN, CDR2 SYDVKM, per germline. Trimming took off 6 bases at V and 9 bases at J, with 12 bases between the two ends. The CDR3 runs to 13 residues.

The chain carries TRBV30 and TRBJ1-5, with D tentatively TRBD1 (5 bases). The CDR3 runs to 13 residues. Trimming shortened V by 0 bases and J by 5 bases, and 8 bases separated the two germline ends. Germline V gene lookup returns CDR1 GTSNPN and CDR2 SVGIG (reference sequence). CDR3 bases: TGTGCCTGGAGTGTAGCGGGGGATCAGCCCCAGCATTTT. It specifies CAWSVAGDQPQHF.

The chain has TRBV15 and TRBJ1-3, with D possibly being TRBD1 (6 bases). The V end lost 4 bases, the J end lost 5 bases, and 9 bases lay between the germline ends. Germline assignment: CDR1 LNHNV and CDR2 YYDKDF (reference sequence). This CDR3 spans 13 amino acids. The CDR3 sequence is CATSTDRRNTIYF. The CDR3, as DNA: TGTGCCACCAGCACGGACAGAAGAAACACCATATATTTT.

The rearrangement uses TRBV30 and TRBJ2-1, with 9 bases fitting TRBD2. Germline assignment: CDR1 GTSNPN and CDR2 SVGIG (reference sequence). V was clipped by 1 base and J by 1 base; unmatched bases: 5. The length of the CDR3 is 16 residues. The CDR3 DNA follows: TGTGCCTGGAGTGCGAGTGGACTAGCGTCCTACAATGAGCAGTTCTTC. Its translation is CAWSASGLASYNEQFF.

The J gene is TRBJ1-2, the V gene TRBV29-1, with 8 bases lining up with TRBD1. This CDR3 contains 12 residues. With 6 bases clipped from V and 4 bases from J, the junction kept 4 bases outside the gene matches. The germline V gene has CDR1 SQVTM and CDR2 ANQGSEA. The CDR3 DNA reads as TGCAGCGTGCGGACAGGGACCTATGGCTACACCTTC. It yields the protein CSVRTGTYGYTF.